This T cell receptor beta chain was profiled in a study of T cell responses to AZD1222 COVID-19 vaccine. TCRdb keeps only in-frame clones here, not all; method: immunoSEQ multiplex PCR. The sample records approximately 52,000 clones, 80% to 90% being singletons. Germline V gene sequence: CDR1 MNHEY, CDR2 SVGAGI. The CDR3 is made up of 13 amino acids. The V gene lost 2 bases and the J gene lost 2 bases, with 6 bases spanning the gap. V gene TRBV6-5 combines with J gene TRBJ2-5, with a weak D call TRBD1 (5 bases). The sequence was obtained from an adult who received the AZD1222 COVID-19 vaccine. The material sequenced was peripheral blood, taken 28 days after the second AZD1222 dose. CDR3 nucleotides: TGTGCCAGCAGTTACAGGGGTCAAGAGACCCAGTACTTC. Translated: CASSYRGQETQYF.